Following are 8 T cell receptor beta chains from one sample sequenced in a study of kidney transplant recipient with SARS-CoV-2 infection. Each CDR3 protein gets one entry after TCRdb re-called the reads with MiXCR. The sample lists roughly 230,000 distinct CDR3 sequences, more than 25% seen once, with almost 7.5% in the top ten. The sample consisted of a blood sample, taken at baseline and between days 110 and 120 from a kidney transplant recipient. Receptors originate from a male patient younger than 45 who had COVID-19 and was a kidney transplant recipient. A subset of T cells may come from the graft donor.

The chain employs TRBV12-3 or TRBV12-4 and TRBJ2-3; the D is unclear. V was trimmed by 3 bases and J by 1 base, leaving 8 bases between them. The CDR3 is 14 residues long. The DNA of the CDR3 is TGTGCCAGCAGTTTCCGACTCCGCACAGATACGCAGTATTTT. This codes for CASSFRLRTDTQYF.

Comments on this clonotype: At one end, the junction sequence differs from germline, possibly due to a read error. CDR3 loop: CASSTGTSGRLRELLF. The CDR3 region has the DNA TGTGCCAGTAGTACCGGGACTAGCGGGAGGTTACGGGAGCTGTTGTTT. The V and J genes are TRBV19 and TRBJ2-2; 15 nucleotides match TRBD2. This CDR3 comprises 16 residues. CDR1 is LNHDA and CDR2 is SQIVND in the germline V gene (reference sequence). Complete variable domain (other parts from reference TRBV19 and TRBJ2-2): DGGITQSPKYLFRKEGQNVTLSCEQNLNHDAMYWYRQDPGQGLRLIYYSQIVNDFQKGDIAEGYSVSREKKESFPLTVTSAQKNPTAFYLCASSTGTSGRLRELLFGEGSRLTVL.

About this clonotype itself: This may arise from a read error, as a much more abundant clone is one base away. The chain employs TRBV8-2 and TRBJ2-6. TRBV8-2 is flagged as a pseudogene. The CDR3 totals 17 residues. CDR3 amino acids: CGIIRRITQSRASVLTF. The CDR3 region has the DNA TGTGGCATCATACGAAGGATAACACAAAGTCGGGCCAGCGTCCTGACTTTC.

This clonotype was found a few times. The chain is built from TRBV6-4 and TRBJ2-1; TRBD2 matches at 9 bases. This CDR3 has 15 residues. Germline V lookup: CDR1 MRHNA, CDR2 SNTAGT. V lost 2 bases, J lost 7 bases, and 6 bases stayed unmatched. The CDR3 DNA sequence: TGTGCCAGCAGTGACGTAGCGGGAGTATGGAATGAGCAGTTCTTC. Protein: CASSDVAGVWNEQFF.

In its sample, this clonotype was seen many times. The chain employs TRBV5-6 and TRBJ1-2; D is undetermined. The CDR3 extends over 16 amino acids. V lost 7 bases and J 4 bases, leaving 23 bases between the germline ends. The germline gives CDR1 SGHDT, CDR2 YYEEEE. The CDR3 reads CASLIRNSRKTYGYTF. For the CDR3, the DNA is TGTGCCAGCTTAATACGCAATAGTCGAAAGACCTATGGCTACACCTTC.

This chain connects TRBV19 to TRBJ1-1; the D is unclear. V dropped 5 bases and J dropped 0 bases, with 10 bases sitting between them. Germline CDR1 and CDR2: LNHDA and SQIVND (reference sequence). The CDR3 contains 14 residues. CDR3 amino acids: CASSPTRMNTEAFF. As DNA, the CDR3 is TGTGCCAGTAGTCCCACCAGGATGAACACTGAAGCTTTCTTT.

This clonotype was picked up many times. DNA for the CDR3: TGTGCCAGCAGCGGGGCAAACGATCTCGGAAAGACCTATGGCTACACCTTC. This codes for CASSGANDLGKTYGYTF. The rearrangement uses TRBV11-3 and TRBJ1-2, with D tentatively TRBD1 (5 bases). The CDR3 has 17 amino acids. Germline V CDR1 and CDR2: SGHNT, YENEEA. Trimming shortened V by 5 bases and J by 4 bases, and 23 bases separated the two germline ends.

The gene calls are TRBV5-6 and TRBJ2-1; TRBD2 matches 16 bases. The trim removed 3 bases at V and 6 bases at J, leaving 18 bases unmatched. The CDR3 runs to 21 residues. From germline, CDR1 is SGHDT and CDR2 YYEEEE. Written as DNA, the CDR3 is TGTGCCAGCAGCTCGCATAGCTCGGGACTAGCGGGAGGGCCTCGGGCCAATGAGCAGTTCTTC. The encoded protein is CASSSHSSGLAGGPRANEQFF.